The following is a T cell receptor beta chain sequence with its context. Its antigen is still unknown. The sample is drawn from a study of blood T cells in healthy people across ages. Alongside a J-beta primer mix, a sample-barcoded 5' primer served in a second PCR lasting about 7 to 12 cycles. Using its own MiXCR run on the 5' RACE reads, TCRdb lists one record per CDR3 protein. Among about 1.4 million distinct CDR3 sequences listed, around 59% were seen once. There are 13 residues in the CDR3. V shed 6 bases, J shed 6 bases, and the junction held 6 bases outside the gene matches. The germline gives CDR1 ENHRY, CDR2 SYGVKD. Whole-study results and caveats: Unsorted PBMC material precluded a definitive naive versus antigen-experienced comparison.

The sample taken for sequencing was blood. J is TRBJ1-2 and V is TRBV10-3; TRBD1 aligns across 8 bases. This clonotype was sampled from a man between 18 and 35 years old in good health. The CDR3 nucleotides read TGTGCCATCAGACCAGGGGGCGCAAATGGCTACACCTTC. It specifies CAIRPGGANGYTF.